The 20 T cell receptor beta chains given below trace back to one sample, sequenced in a study of blood T cell repertoires in COVID-19. The table came from immunoSEQ multiplex PCR; TCRdb's copy has only in-frame clones and leaves some out. This table holds roughly 70,000 clones, more than 70% found once. The sequenced material came from peripheral blood. The receptors derive from a man between 65 and 85 years old with active or convalescent COVID-19.

This sequence joins TRBV16 and TRBJ1-4; D gene ambiguous. CDR3 size: 15 residues. Per the germline V gene, CDR1 is KGHSY and CDR2 is FQNENV. V was cut by 5 bases and J by 3 bases, with 13 bases left in between. The CDR3 nucleotides are TGTGCCAGCAGCAAAGGCCCGGGGTCTAATGAAAAACTGTTTTTT. It is translated as CASSKGPGSNEKLFF.

This clone came up once. The chain has TRBV4-1 and TRBJ1-6; 8 bases are shared with TRBD1. Germline trimming cut 0 bases from V and 10 bases from J; bases unmatched to any gene: 5. The germline CDR1 and CDR2 sequences are MGHRA and YSYEKL. This CDR3 has 15 amino acids. CDR3 in DNA: TGCGCCAGCAGCCAAGAGGTGACAGGGGACTCACCCCTCCACTTT. It codes for CASSQEVTGDSPLHF.

V and J are TRBV5-1 and TRBJ2-1; 11 bases are shared with TRBD2. The V and J ends lost 4 bases and 7 bases, in that order; junction bases with no gene match: 4. The CDR3 runs to 14 residues. CDR1 and CDR2 from the germline V gene are SGHRS and YFSETQ. The CDR3 DNA follows: TGCGCCAGCAGCGGACGGACTAGCGGGAATGAGCAGTTCTTC. Its protein is CASSGRTSGNEQFF.

This clone was detected a few times. The chain carries TRBV19 and TRBJ2-7; 8 nucleotides agree with TRBD1. Trimming cost V 1 base and J 3 bases; bases outside gene matches: 8. The CDR3 has 16 residues. Germline V gene data show CDR1 as LNHDA and CDR2 as SQIVND (reference sequence). The CDR3 reads CASSIAAIGTGYEQYF. CDR3 coding DNA: TGTGCCAGTAGTATAGCCGCCATCGGGACAGGCTACGAGCAGTACTTC.

This clone appeared once. The chain combines TRBV27 with TRBJ1-1; tentatively, D is TRBD1 (6 bases). V lost 5 bases to trimming and J lost 3 bases, with 10 bases between them. This CDR3 contains 13 residues. Germline CDR1 is MNHEY and CDR2 is SMNVEV (reference sequence). CDR3 loop: CASSVDRHTEAFF. CDR3 DNA sequence: TGTGCCAGCAGTGTGGACAGACACACTGAAGCTTTCTTT.

The V and J genes are TRBV11-2 and TRBJ1-2, with D possibly being TRBD1 (6 bases). The germline V gene encodes CDR1 SGHAT and CDR2 FQNNGV. The CDR3 is made up of 15 amino acids. V was shortened by 3 bases and J by 3 bases, with 14 bases between the two germline ends. This CDR3 reads CASSFPGGIDYGYTF. CDR3 nucleotides: TGTGCCAGCAGCTTTCCGGGGGGCATCGACTATGGCTACACCTTC.

The rearrangement uses TRBV12-3 or TRBV12-4 and TRBJ2-1, with TRBD1 identical over 7 bases. This CDR3 has 13 residues. The V and J ends lost 9 bases and 9 bases, in that order; junction bases with no gene match: 11. CDR3 in DNA: TGTGCCAGTTATATGCCCCCAGGGGGTGAGCAGTTCTTC. As protein: CASYMPPGGEQFF.

The chain joins TRBV5-1 to TRBJ1-1, with a possible D match to TRBD1 (6 bases). Deletions cut 0 bases from V and 5 bases from J, with 14 bases between. The CDR3 length is 15 residues. In germline, CDR1 is SGHRS, CDR2 YFSETQ. The CDR3 spells CASSLVAGASTEAFF. CDR3 DNA sequence: TGCGCCAGCAGCTTGGTTGCGGGGGCGAGTACTGAAGCTTTCTTT.

As DNA, the CDR3 is TGTGCCAGCAGTGAACTAGCGGGAGGGAAGCAAGAGACCCAGTACTTC. This translates into CASSELAGGKQETQYF. V gene TRBV6-1 combines with J gene TRBJ2-5; 12 bases line up with TRBD2. J lost 2 bases, V lost 2 bases, and 3 bases had no gene match. The CDR3 has 16 residues. Germline V gene data show CDR1 as MNHNS and CDR2 as SASEGT.

The rearrangement joins TRBV7-2 to TRBJ2-5, with 15 positions matching TRBD2. Germline CDR1 reads SGHTA; CDR2 reads FQGNSA. V lost 3 bases and J lost 2; bases outside the gene matches: 1. This CDR3 is 16 amino acids long. DNA for the CDR3: TGTGCCAGCAGCTTGGGACTAGCGGGGGGACAAGAGACCCAGTACTTC. Protein: CASSLGLAGGQETQYF.

The rearrangement links TRBV6-5 to TRBJ2-7; D perhaps matches TRBD1 (5 bases). CDR3 length: 12 amino acids. Germline V lookup: CDR1 MNHEY, CDR2 SVGAGI. Trimming left V 7 bases short and J 4 bases short, with 11 bases between. This chain's CDR3 is CASNKGNYEQYF. CDR3 nucleotide sequence: TGTGCCAGCAACAAGGGGAATTACGAGCAGTACTTC.

This chain connects TRBV11-2 to TRBJ2-1; 10 bases map to TRBD2. V trimming: 5 bases; J trimming: 7 bases; junction bases outside the gene matches: 11. The CDR3 runs 16 residues. Germline lookup yields CDR1 SGHAT and CDR2 FQNNGV. CDR3 region: CASSHAGTSVTNEQFF. In nucleotides, the CDR3 is TGTGCCAGCAGCCACGCCGGGACTAGCGTAACGAATGAGCAGTTCTTC.

With respect to this clone: At one end, the junction sequence differs from germline, possibly due to a read error. This rearrangement joins TRBV19 to TRBJ1-1, with 7 bases that match TRBD1. The CDR3 spans 13 residues. Germline assignment: CDR1 LNHDA and CDR2 SQIVND (reference sequence). CDR3 in amino acids: CASSVDRDTEAFF. For the CDR3, the DNA is TGTGCCAGTAGTGTAGACAGGGACACTGAAGCTTTCTTT.

The V call is TRBV29-1, the J call TRBJ1-2; D is undetermined. This CDR3 region has 14 residues. V was clipped by 1 base and J by 4 bases, with 13 bases between them. Germline CDR1 SQVTM, CDR2 ANQGSEA. CDR3 nucleotide sequence: TGCAGCGTTGAAGGGTCCCTTGGAGGCTATGGCTACACCTTC. Its translation: CSVEGSLGGYGYTF.

This chain connects TRBV5-5 to TRBJ2-7; weak D call: TRBD2 (6 bases). Germline CDR1 reads SGHKS; CDR2 reads YYEKEE (reference sequence). Trimming cost V 1 base and J 3 bases, with 8 bases left between them. The CDR3 is 13 amino acids. This CDR3 is CASSLLDYYEQYF. DNA for the CDR3: TGTGCCAGCAGCTTGCTGGACTACTACGAGCAGTACTTC.

This chain connects TRBV10-3 to TRBJ2-1; D not certain. V shed 10 bases and J shed 6 bases, with 13 bases lying between them. From germline, CDR1 is ENHRY and CDR2 SYGVKD. This CDR3 comprises 12 residues. Written as DNA, the CDR3 is TGTGCCACACAATCTTCAGGCAATGAGCAGTTCTTC. Translated, it gives CATQSSGNEQFF.

This chain links TRBV5-4 with TRBJ2-2; weak D call: TRBD2 (6 bases). Germline CDR1 is SGHNT and CDR2 is YYREEE (reference sequence). With 4 bases removed from V and 7 bases from J, the gap between germline ends came to 17 bases. The CDR3 extends over 15 amino acids. The CDR3 DNA sequence: TGTGCCAGCAGCGGGGGACTCCCGAGACACGGGGAGCTGTTTTTT. Translating gives CASSGGLPRHGELFF.

The rearrangement joins TRBV6-5 to TRBJ1-2; D perhaps matches TRBD1 (5 bases). CDR1 is MNHEY, CDR2 SVGAGI, per germline. V was trimmed by 8 bases and J by 13 bases, leaving 14 bases between them. CDR3 length: 10 residues. Here the CDR3 DNA reads TGTGCCAGCGGGACTGACCATCTCACCTTC. This sequence encodes CASGTDHLTF.

This clone showed up just once. The chain uses TRBV30 and TRBJ2-3; TRBD2 agrees at 11 bases. After removal of 0 bases from V and 3 bases from J, the junction contained 2 bases not matched to a gene. This CDR3 comprises 15 residues. CDR1 is GTSNPN and CDR2 is SVGIG in the germline V gene (reference sequence). The CDR3 sequence: CAWSVLAGVTDTQYF. In nucleotides, the CDR3 is TGTGCCTGGAGTGTACTAGCGGGGGTGACAGATACGCAGTATTTT. Based on the CDR3 plus reference TRBV30 and TRBJ2-3, the full variable domain is SQTIHQWPATLVQPVGSPLSLECTVEGTSNPNLYWYRQAAGRGLQLLFYSVGIGQISSEVPQNLSASRPQDRQFILSSKKLLLSDSGFYLCAWSVLAGVTDTQYFGPGTRLTVL.

This clone has only one observation. The V and J genes are TRBV7-9 and TRBJ1-2; tentative D call: TRBD1 (5 bases). Trimming removed 5 bases at V and 8 bases at J, with 18 bases between. This CDR3 contains 14 residues. The V gene's germline CDR1 is SEHNR and CDR2 FQNEAQ (reference sequence). The CDR3 spells CASSPLTGGVGYTF. The CDR3 DNA reads as TGTGCCAGCAGCCCGTTGACGGGGGGAGTAGGCTACACCTTC.